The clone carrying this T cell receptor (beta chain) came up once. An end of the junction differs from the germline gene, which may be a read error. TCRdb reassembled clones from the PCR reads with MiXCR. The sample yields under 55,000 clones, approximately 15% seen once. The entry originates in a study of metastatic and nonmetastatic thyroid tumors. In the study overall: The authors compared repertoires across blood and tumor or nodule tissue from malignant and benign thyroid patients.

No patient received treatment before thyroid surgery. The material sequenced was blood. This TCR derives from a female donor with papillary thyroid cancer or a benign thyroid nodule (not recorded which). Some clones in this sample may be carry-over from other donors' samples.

CDR3 loop: CARGNREDSPLHF. CDR3 sequence (DNA): TGTGCCAGAGGTAACAGGGAGGATTCACCCCTACACTTT. This chain links TRBV2 with TRBJ1-6; possible D gene TRBD1, 6 bases. Germline V gene data show CDR1 as SNHLY and CDR2 as FYNNEI. The CDR3 is made up of 13 amino acids.